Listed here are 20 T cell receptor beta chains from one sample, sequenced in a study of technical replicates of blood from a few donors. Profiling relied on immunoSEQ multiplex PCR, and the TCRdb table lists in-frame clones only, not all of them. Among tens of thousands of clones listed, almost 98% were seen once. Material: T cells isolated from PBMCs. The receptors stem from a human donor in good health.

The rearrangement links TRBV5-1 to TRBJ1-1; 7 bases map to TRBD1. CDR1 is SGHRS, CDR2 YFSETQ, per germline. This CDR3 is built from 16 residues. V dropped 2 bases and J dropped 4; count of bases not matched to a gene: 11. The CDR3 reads CASSLGQVFSSTEAFF. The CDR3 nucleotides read TGCGCCAGCAGCTTAGGACAGGTGTTTAGTAGCACTGAAGCTTTCTTT.

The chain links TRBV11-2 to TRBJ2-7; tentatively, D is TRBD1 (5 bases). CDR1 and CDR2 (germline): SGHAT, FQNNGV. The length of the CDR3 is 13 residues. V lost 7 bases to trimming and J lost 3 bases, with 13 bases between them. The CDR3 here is CASKDRMGYEQYF. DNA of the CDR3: TGTGCCAGCAAAGACAGAATGGGCTACGAGCAGTACTTC.

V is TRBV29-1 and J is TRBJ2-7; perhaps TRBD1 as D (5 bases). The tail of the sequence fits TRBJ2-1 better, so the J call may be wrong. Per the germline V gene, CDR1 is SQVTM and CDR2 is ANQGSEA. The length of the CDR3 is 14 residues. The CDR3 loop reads CSVLTGLSYNEQFF. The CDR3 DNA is TGCAGCGTCCTAACAGGTCTCTCCTACAATGAGCAGTTCTTC.

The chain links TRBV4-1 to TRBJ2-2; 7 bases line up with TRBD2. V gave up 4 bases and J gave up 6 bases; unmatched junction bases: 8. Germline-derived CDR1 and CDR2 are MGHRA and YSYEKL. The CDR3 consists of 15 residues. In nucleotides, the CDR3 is TGCGCCAGCAGCCTGGGACTAATCGAGGCCGGGGAGCTGTTTTTT. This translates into CASSLGLIEAGELFF.

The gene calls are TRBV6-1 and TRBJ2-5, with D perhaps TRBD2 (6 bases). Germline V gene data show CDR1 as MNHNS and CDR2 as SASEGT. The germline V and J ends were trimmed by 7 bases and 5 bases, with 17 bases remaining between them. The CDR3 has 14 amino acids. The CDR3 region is CASTNQGGGETQYF. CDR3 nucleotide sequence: TGTGCCAGCACCAATCAGGGAGGTGGGGAGACCCAGTACTTC.

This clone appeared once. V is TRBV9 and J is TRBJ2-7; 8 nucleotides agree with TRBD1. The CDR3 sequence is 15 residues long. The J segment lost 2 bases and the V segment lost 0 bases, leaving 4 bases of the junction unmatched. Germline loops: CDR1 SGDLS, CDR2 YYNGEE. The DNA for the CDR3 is TGTGCCAGCAGCGTAGAAACAGGGGGAACCTACGAGCAGTACTTC. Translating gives CASSVETGGTYEQYF. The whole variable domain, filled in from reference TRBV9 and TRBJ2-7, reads DSGVTQTPKHLITATGQRVTLRCSPRSGDLSVYWYQQSLDQGLQFLIQYYNGEERAKGNILERFSAQQFPDLHSELNLSSLELGDSALYFCASSVETGGTYEQYFGPGTRLTVT.

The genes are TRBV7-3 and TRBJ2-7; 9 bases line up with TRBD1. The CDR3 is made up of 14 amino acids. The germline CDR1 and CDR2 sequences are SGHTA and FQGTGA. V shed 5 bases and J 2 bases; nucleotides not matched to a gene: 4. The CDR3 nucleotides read TGTGCCAGCAGCCAAGGACAGGGGACCTACGAGCAGTACTTC. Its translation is CASSQGQGTYEQYF.

CDR3 sequence reads: CASSMGMDVGGPSLYNEQFF. In DNA, the CDR3 is TGTGCCAGTAGTATGGGAATGGACGTTGGCGGGCCATCCCTGTACAATGAGCAGTTCTTC. The rearrangement uses TRBV19 and TRBJ2-1; D may be TRBD2 (5 bases). The CDR3 sequence is 20 residues long. V shed 3 bases and J shed 4 bases, with 28 bases lying between them. Per germline, CDR1 LNHDA and CDR2 SQIVND (reference sequence). The variable domain in full, completed from reference TRBV19 and TRBJ2-1, reads DGGITQSPKYLFRKEGQNVTLSCEQNLNHDAMYWYRQDPGQGLRLIYYSQIVNDFQKGDIAEGYSVSREKKESFPLTVTSAQKNPTAFYLCASSMGMDVGGPSLYNEQFFGPGTRLTVL.

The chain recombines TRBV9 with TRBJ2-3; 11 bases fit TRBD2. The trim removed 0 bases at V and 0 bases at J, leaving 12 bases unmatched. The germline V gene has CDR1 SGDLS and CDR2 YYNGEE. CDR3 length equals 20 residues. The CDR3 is CASSVATVGTSGVSTDTQYF. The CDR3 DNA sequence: TGTGCCAGCAGCGTAGCTACTGTTGGGACTAGCGGTGTCAGCACAGATACGCAGTATTTT.

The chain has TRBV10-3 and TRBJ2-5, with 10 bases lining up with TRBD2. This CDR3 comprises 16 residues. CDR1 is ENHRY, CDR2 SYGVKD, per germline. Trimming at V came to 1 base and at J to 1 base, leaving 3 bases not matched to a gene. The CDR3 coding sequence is TGTGCCATCAGTGAGTTTAGCGGGGGGACCCAAGAGACCCAGTACTTC. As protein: CAISEFSGGTQETQYF.

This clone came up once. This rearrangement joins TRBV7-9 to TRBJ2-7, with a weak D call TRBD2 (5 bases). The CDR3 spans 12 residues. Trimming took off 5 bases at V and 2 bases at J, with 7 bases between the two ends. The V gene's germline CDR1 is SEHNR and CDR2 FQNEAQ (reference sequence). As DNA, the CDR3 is TGTGCCAGCAGCCTCGGGACCTACGAGCAGTACTTC. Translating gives CASSLGTYEQYF.

The CDR3 DNA follows: TGTGCCAGCACATTACGTCCTAGCGGGAGCCACAATGAGCAGTTCTTC. Translating it yields CASTLRPSGSHNEQFF. V gene TRBV27 combines with J gene TRBJ2-1; TRBD2 matches at 10 bases. The CDR3 consists of 16 residues. Germline CDR1 and CDR2: MNHEY and SMNVEV (reference sequence). The J segment lost 5 bases and the V segment lost 7 bases, leaving 11 bases of the junction unmatched.

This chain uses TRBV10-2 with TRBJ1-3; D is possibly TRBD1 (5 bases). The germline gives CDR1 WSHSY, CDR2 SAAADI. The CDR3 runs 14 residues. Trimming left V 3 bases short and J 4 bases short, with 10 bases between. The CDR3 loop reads CASSDRAGGNTIYF. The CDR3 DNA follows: TGCGCCAGCAGTGACAGGGCTGGGGGAAACACCATATATTTT.

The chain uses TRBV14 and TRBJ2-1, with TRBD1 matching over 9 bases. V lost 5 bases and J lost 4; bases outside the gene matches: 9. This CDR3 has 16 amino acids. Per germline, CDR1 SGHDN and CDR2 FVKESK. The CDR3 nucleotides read TGTGCCAGCAGCACCTTTGGCGGGACAGGGTACAATGAGCAGTTCTTC. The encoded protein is CASSTFGGTGYNEQFF.

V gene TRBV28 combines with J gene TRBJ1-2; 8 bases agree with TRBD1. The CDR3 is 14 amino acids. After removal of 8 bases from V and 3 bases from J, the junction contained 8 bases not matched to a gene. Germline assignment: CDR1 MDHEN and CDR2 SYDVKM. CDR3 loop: CASLAEDRDYGYTF. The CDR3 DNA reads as TGTGCCAGCCTTGCTGAGGACAGGGACTATGGCTACACCTTC.

The CDR3 DNA follows: TGTGCCAGCGTGGGGGGGAACTCTGGAAACACCATATATTTT. Translated: CASVGGNSGNTIYF. The rearrangement joins TRBV7-9 to TRBJ1-3; TRBD1 is a possible D gene (5 bases). V dropped 8 bases and J dropped 0 bases, with 11 bases sitting between them. Looked up from germline, CDR1 is SEHNR and CDR2 is FQNEAQ (reference sequence). The CDR3 is made up of 14 amino acids.

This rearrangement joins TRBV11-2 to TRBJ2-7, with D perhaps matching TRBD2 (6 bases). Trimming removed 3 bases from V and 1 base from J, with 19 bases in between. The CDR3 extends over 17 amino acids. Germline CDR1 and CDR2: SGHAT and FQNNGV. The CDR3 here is CASSLGLQWGESYEQYF. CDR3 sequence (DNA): TGTGCCAGCAGCTTGGGCCTACAGTGGGGGGAATCCTACGAGCAGTACTTC.

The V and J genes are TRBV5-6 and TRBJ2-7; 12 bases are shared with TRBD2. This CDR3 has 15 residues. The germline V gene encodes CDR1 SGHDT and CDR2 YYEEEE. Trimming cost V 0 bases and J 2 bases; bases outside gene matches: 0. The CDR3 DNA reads TGTGCCAGCAGCTTGGCTAGCGGGGGGGCCTACGAGCAGTACTTC. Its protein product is CASSLASGGAYEQYF.

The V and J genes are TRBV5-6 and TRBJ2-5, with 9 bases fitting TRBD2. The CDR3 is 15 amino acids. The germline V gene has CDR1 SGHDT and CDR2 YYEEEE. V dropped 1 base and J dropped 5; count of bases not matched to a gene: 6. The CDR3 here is CASSLTLAGLETQYF. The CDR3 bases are TGTGCCAGCAGCTTGACTCTAGCGGGGCTGGAGACCCAGTACTTC.

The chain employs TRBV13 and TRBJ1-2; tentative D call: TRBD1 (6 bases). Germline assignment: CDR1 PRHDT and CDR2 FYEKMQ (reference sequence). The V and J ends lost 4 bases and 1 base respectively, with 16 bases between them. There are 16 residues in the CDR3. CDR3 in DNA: TGTGCCAGCAGCTATACTCGGACAGATTTTAACTATGGCTACACCTTC. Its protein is CASSYTRTDFNYGYTF.